One sample yielded the 26 T cell receptor beta chains listed below, sequenced in a study of cytomegalovirus exposure and HLA in healthy donors. In the PCR, 60 Vbeta and 13 Jbeta primers were used. TCRdb's table, derived via immunoSEQ multiplex PCR, lists solely in-frame clones and lacks some. The profile shows about 180,000 clones, roughly four fifths of them singletons. Sequenced sample: PBMCs. These receptors came from a female donor in good health and CMV-seronegative.

Turning to this clone: The junction does not match germline at one end; this may be a read error. The chain recombines TRBV28 with TRBJ1-5; D may be TRBD1 (6 bases). Germline V gives CDR1 MDHEN, CDR2 SYDVKM. The CDR3 is 14 amino acids. CDR3 region: CVSSLTQGNQPQHF. CDR3 in DNA: TGTGTCAGCAGTTTAACGCAGGGGAATCAGCCCCAGCATTTT.

This chain uses TRBV11-2 with TRBJ1-5, with 8 bases matching TRBD1. V shed 4 bases, J shed 2 bases, and the junction held 4 bases outside the gene matches. Germline V CDR1 and CDR2: SGHAT, FQNNGV. CDR3 size: 15 residues. CDR3 nucleotide sequence: TGTGCCAGCAGCTCTACAGGGGGAGGCAATCAGCCCCAGCATTTT. Amino acid sequence: CASSSTGGGNQPQHF.

The chain's CDR3 is CATFPSGSTDTQYF. CDR3 nucleotide sequence: TGTGCCACCTTCCCTTCCGGGAGCACAGATACGCAGTATTTT. This chain joins TRBV5-4 and TRBJ2-3; no definite D call. There are 14 residues in the CDR3. The V and J ends lost 9 bases and 0 bases respectively, with 14 bases between them. Germline-derived CDR1 and CDR2 are SGHNT and YYREEE (reference sequence).

V usage is TRBV9 and J usage is TRBJ1-1, with TRBD1 matching over 8 bases. V was clipped by 4 bases and J by 4 bases; unmatched bases: 12. Germline V gene sequence: CDR1 SGDLS, CDR2 YYNGEE. The CDR3 has 16 residues. This CDR3 reads CASSPQTLDRVTEAFF. CDR3 bases: TGTGCCAGCAGCCCACAGACCTTGGACAGGGTCACTGAAGCTTTCTTT.

The chain combines TRBV29-1 with TRBJ2-2; 7 nucleotides agree with TRBD1. Germline CDR1 reads SQVTM; CDR2 reads ANQGSEA. The CDR3 is made up of 13 amino acids. The V gene end was trimmed by 6 bases and the J gene end by 4 bases; junction bases not matched to a gene: 5. The CDR3 DNA reads TGCAGCGTCCGACAGGGTGTCACCGGGGAGCTGTTTTTT. The encoded protein is CSVRQGVTGELFF.

The J gene is TRBJ1-1, the V gene TRBV30; D is uncertain. The V and J ends lost 4 bases and 14 bases respectively, with 17 bases between them. The CDR3 length is 11 residues. CDR1 GTSNPN and CDR2 SVGIG come from the germline V gene (reference sequence). The CDR3 DNA is TGTGCCTGGAAATGGAGGTATGGGTCATTCTTT. Its translation: CAWKWRYGSFF.

This rearrangement joins TRBV7-9 to TRBJ2-7; TRBD2 matches at 14 bases. The CDR3 extends over 19 amino acids. With V trimmed by 3 bases and J by 0 bases, 10 bases remained unmatched. The V gene's germline CDR1 is SEHNR and CDR2 FQNEAQ (reference sequence). The CDR3 nucleotides are TGTGCCAGCAGCTTTCATGGGACTAGCGGGAGAGGGGTCTCCTACGAGCAGTACTTC. As protein: CASSFHGTSGRGVSYEQYF. The full variable domain, its missing parts supplied by reference TRBV7-9 and TRBJ2-7, is DTGVSQNPRHKITKRGQNVTFRCDPISEHNRLYWYRQTLGQGPEFLTYFQNEAQLEKSRLLSDRFSAERPKGSFSTLEIQRTEQGDSAMYLCASSFHGTSGRGVSYEQYFGPGTRLTVT.

The V and J genes are TRBV7-8 and TRBJ1-1, with 8 bases identical to TRBD1. Germline V gene sequence: CDR1 SGHVS, CDR2 FQNEAQ. The CDR3 loop spans 16 amino acids. V gave up 5 bases and J gave up 1 base; unmatched junction bases: 9. The DNA of the CDR3 is TGTGCCAGCAGCACCCGGGACAGGCCCTCGAACACTGAAGCTTTCTTT. Translating gives CASSTRDRPSNTEAFF.

The count of this clone is one. V and J are TRBV30 and TRBJ1-2; 9 bases are shared with TRBD1. In germline, CDR1 is GTSNPN, CDR2 SVGIG (reference sequence). The J segment lost 2 bases and the V segment lost 2 bases, leaving 15 bases of the junction unmatched. The CDR3 covers 18 residues. In DNA, the CDR3 is TGTGCCTGGAGTCCTACAGGGGGCACGGATACTCAAAACTATGGCTACACCTTC. Its protein product is CAWSPTGGTDTQNYGYTF.

The genes are TRBV25-1 and TRBJ1-2; 10 nucleotides match TRBD1. V lost 1 base to trimming and J lost 6 bases; unmatched junction nucleotides: 5. Per the germline V gene, CDR1 is MGHDK and CDR2 is SYGVNS. The length of the CDR3 is 15 residues. CDR3 DNA sequence: TGTGCCAGCAGTGAATCCGGGACAGGGGCCAATGGCTACACCTTC. Translated, it gives CASSESGTGANGYTF.

The gene calls are TRBV5-4 and TRBJ2-1, with D hard to call. The CDR3 is 13 amino acids. The ends were cut back, 0 bases at V and 5 bases at J, with 6 bases in the middle. Germline CDR1 is SGHNT and CDR2 is YYREEE (reference sequence). The CDR3 sequence: CASSLDPDNEQFF. CDR3 nucleotides: TGTGCCAGCAGCTTGGATCCGGACAATGAGCAGTTCTTC.

The chain has TRBV9 and TRBJ2-3; TRBD2 matches at 8 bases. Germline CDR1 is SGDLS and CDR2 is YYNGEE. V dropped 1 base and J dropped 6; count of bases not matched to a gene: 7. This CDR3 contains 15 residues. Here the CDR3 DNA reads TGTGCCAGCAGCGTACTCGGGAGGGCCGCCGATACGCAGTATTTT. Translation: CASSVLGRAADTQYF.

The chain couples TRBV5-1 to TRBJ2-3; 7 bases align to TRBD2. J gave up 6 bases and V 3 bases, and 7 bases lay outside the gene matches. The germline V gene encodes CDR1 SGHRS and CDR2 YFSETQ. The CDR3 consists of 14 residues. Written as DNA, the CDR3 is TGCGCCAGCAGCTCAGCGGGACTTCGGGATACGCAGTATTTT. Translation: CASSSAGLRDTQYF. Complete variable domain (other parts from reference TRBV5-1 and TRBJ2-3): KAGVTQTPRYLIKTRGQQVTLSCSPISGHRSVSWYQQTPGQGLQFLFEYFSETQRNKGNFPGRFSGRQFSNSRSEMNVSTLELGDSALYLCASSSAGLRDTQYFGPGTRLTVL.

The genes are TRBV4-1 and TRBJ1-4, with TRBD1 matching over 8 bases. V shed 1 base, J shed 0 bases, and the junction held 13 bases outside the gene matches. The CDR3 loop spans 20 amino acids. Germline V lookup: CDR1 MGHRA, CDR2 YSYEKL. DNA for the CDR3: TGCGCCAGCAGCCAAGTTCGGGTTCGACAGGGGCATCCAACTAATGAAAAACTGTTTTTT. It specifies CASSQVRVRQGHPTNEKLFF.

This clone was observed a few times. The genes are TRBV9 and TRBJ2-3; D uncertain. The CDR3 covers 14 residues. Trimming cost V 0 bases and J 2 bases, with 7 bases left between them. Germline CDR1 reads SGDLS; CDR2 reads YYNGEE. The CDR3 sequence: CASSVGLHTDTQYF. The CDR3 DNA reads as TGTGCCAGCAGCGTAGGACTCCACACAGATACGCAGTATTTT.

This clone showed up just once. The chain carries TRBV9 and TRBJ2-7; 7 bases align to TRBD1. The V gene end was trimmed by 0 bases and the J gene end by 0 bases; junction bases not matched to a gene: 9. In germline, CDR1 is SGDLS, CDR2 YYNGEE. This CDR3 contains 17 residues. The DNA for the CDR3 is TGTGCCAGCAGCGTAGCAGAGGAGACAGGGTCCTCCTACGAGCAGTACTTC. Amino acid sequence: CASSVAEETGSSYEQYF.

The V call is TRBV10-1, the J call TRBJ1-6; D possibly corresponds to TRBD1 (5 bases). Germline CDR1 and CDR2: WNHNN and SYGVQD (reference sequence). Trimming took 2 bases from V and 10 from J, leaving 24 bases between them. This CDR3 has 18 residues. The CDR3 protein is CASSEGTKVGAIGSPLHF. CDR3 DNA sequence: TGCGCCAGCAGTGAGGGGACTAAGGTTGGTGCGATCGGATCACCCCTCCACTTT.

The rearrangement uses TRBV19 and TRBJ1-4; 9 nucleotides match TRBD1. CDR1 LNHDA and CDR2 SQIVND come from the germline V gene (reference sequence). Losses at the gene ends were 5 bases for V and 8 bases for J; bases not matched to a gene: 9. This CDR3 has 15 residues. Written as DNA, the CDR3 is TGTGCCAGTAGTGGGGTCGGGACAGGGCGAGAAAAACTGTTTTTT. It specifies CASSGVGTGREKLFF.

This sequence joins TRBV7-2 and TRBJ2-2; the D is unclear. The CDR3 sequence is 12 residues long. The germline CDR1 and CDR2 sequences are SGHTA and FQGNSA. V lost 5 bases, J lost 2 bases, and 3 bases lay in between. Written as DNA, the CDR3 is TGTGCCAGCAGCCTTAACACCGGGGAGCTGTTTTTT. This sequence encodes CASSLNTGELFF.

The rearrangement uses TRBV5-8 and TRBJ2-1; 13 positions match TRBD2. J lost 2 bases, V lost 0 bases, and 8 bases had no gene match. Germline V gene data show CDR1 as SGHTS and CDR2 as YDEGEE. This CDR3 contains 19 residues. CDR3 coding DNA: TGTGCCAGCAGCTTGGGTGGGACTAGCGGGATTAGTGCCTACAATGAGCAGTTCTTC. Translated, it gives CASSLGGTSGISAYNEQFF. The variable domain in full, completed from reference TRBV5-8 and TRBJ2-1, reads EAGVTQSPTHLIKTRGQQATLRCSPISGHTSVYWYQQALGLGLQFLLWYDEGEERNRGNFPPRFSGRQFPNYSSELNVNALELEDSALYLCASSLGGTSGISAYNEQFFGPGTRLTVL.

The chain couples TRBV6-1 to TRBJ2-7; perhaps TRBD1 as D (6 bases). Germline-derived CDR1 and CDR2 are MNHNS and SASEGT. The CDR3 loop spans 12 amino acids. V gave up 5 bases and J gave up 1 base, with 6 bases separating them. CDR3 coding DNA: TGTGCCAGCAGTACAGGGTCCTACGAGCAGTACTTC. Translation gives CASSTGSYEQYF.

The rearrangement uses TRBV5-8 and TRBJ1-3; unclear D gene. The V end was cut by 0 bases, the J end by 0 bases, with 4 bases between. This CDR3 is built from 14 residues. Germline V gene data show CDR1 as SGHTS and CDR2 as YDEGEE. CDR3: CASSLAYSGNTIYF. Written as DNA, the CDR3 is TGTGCCAGCAGCTTGGCCTACTCTGGAAACACCATATATTTT.

The V and J genes are TRBV7-9 and TRBJ2-5, with TRBD1 matching over 7 bases. CDR3 length: 15 residues. The V segment lost 5 bases and the J segment 4 bases; nucleotides outside the gene matches: 10. Germline loops: CDR1 SEHNR, CDR2 FQNEAQ (reference sequence). CDR3 nucleotides: TGTGCCAGCAGCCCGAACAGGGGAATGGGAGAGACCCAGTACTTC. This codes for CASSPNRGMGETQYF.

The V and J genes are TRBV6-1 and TRBJ1-4; D may be TRBD1 (6 bases). V lost 8 bases, J lost 8 bases, and 18 bases lay in between. CDR3 length: 14 amino acids. The germline gives CDR1 MNHNS, CDR2 SASEGT. The CDR3 region has the DNA TGTGCCAGCGTTAGAGACAGGTTTAGGGAAAAACTGTTTTTT. Its protein is CASVRDRFREKLFF.

This clone has a single count. The chain is built from TRBV5-3 and TRBJ1-1, with D perhaps matching TRBD1 (6 bases). TRBV5-3 is flagged as an ORF with uncertain function. V was clipped by 5 bases and J by 6 bases, with 17 bases between them. The CDR3 is 14 residues long. The CDR3 protein is CARRGRGWRAEAFF. The CDR3 nucleotides are TGTGCCAGAAGGGGGAGGGGGTGGAGAGCTGAAGCTTTCTTT.

The chain employs TRBV7-9 and TRBJ2-5, with D possibly TRBD2 on 6 matching bases. Germline CDR1 is SEHNR and CDR2 is FQNEAQ (reference sequence). This CDR3 contains 13 residues. Trimming shortened V by 3 bases and J by 5 bases, and 10 bases separated the two germline ends. The CDR3 coding sequence is TGTGCCAGCAGCTTCACTAGCAGGGAGACCCAGTACTTC. Translation: CASSFTSRETQYF.